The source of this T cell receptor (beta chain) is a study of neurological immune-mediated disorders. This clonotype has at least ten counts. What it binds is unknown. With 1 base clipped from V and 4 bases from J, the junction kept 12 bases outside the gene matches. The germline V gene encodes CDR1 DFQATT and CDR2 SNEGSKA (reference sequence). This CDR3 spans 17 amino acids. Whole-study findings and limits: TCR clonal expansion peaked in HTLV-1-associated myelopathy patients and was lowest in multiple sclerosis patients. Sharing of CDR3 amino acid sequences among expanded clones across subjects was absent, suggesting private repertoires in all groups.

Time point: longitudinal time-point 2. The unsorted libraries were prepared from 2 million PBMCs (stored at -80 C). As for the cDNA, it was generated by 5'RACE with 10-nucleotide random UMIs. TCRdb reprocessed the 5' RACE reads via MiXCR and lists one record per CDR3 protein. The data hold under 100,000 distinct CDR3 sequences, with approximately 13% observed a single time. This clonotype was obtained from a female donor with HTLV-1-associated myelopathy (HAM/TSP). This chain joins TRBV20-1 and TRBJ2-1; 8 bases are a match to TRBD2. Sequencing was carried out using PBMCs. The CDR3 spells CSARAPTRGGGYNEQFF. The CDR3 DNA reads TGCAGTGCTAGAGCTCCTACTCGGGGCGGGGGGTACAATGAGCAGTTCTTC.